The rows below give T cell receptor beta chains drawn from one sample of a study of a mutant IDH1 vaccine in newly diagnosed glioma. No antigen has been identified for these receptors. The table came from immunoSEQ multiplex PCR; TCRdb's copy has only in-frame clones and leaves some out. The profile shows around 30,000 clones, around nine tenths of them singletons. Sample: PBMCs, taken from a glioma patient whose treatment included an IDH1 peptide vaccine. The receptors derive from a woman younger than 45 with glioma. Each CDR3 is given with its conserved first and last residue. A D gene is named only where the DNA matches it firmly. Clone size is stated in some rows and not others, as once, few, many or a class when expanded.

clone_size	v_call	j_call	d_call	cdr3_aa	cdr3_nt
once	TRBV7-9	TRBJ1-6	NA	CASSYYRTPSYNSPLHF	TGTGCCAGCAGTTATTACAGGACCCCCTCCTATAATTCACCCCTCCACTTT
few	TRBV13	TRBJ2-7	TRBD1	CASSLGGTGGYEQYF	TGTGCCAGCAGCTTAGGTGGAACAGGGGGTTATGAGCAGTACTTC
NA	TRBV5-1	TRBJ2-7	NA	CASSLGTVYYEQYF	TGCGCCAGCAGCCTGGGGACCGTTTACTACGAGCAGTACTTT
NA	TRBV19	TRBJ1-6	NA	CASSTYRDSPLHF	TGTGCCAGTAGTACCTACAGGGATTCACCCCTCCACTTT
NA	TRBV5-1	TRBJ1-4	NA	CASSPGVGRGEKLFF	TGCGCCAGCAGCCCGGGGGTCGGTCGTGGTGAAAAACTGTTTTTT
NA	TRBV5-1	TRBJ2-5	NA	CASSLAGESETQYF	TGCGCCAGCAGCTTGGCCGGGGAGTCGGAGACCCAGTACTTC
medium-sized	TRBV6-5	TRBJ1-2	NA	CASSSGGDGYTF	TGTGCCAGCAGCTCCGGGGGGGATGGCTACACCTTC
NA	TRBV7-9	TRBJ2-7	TRBD2	CASILSSGGVYEQYF	TGTGCCAGCATCTTATCTAGCGGGGGAGTGTACGAGCAGTACTTC
NA	TRBV6-1	TRBJ2-5	NA	CASSAIGQETQYF	TGTGCCAGCAGTGCTATCGGACAAGAGACCCAGTACTTC
NA	TRBV18	TRBJ2-7	NA	CASSPQGGDYEQYF	TGTGCCAGCTCACCCCAGGGGGGGGACTACGAGCAGTACTTC
NA	TRBV6-1	TRBJ2-7	NA	CASSEYRRYEQYF	TGTGCCAGCAGTGAATATCGGCGCTACGAGCAGTACTTC
few	TRBV20-1	TRBJ2-5	NA	CSAPAAGTQYF	TGCAGTGCTCCTGCGGCGGGGACCCAGTACTTC
NA	TRBV7-7	TRBJ1-6	NA	CASSDIGGSPLHF	TGTGCTAGCAGCGATATAGGTGGCTCACCCCTCCACTTT
NA	TRBV30	TRBJ1-5	TRBD1	CAWRPQGIPNSNQPQHF	TGTGCCTGGAGACCACAGGGGATACCTAATAGCAATCAGCCCCAGCATTTT
NA	TRBV5-1	TRBJ2-7	NA	CASSLGRVAGEQYF	TGCGCCAGCAGCTTGGGCAGGGTGGCCGGTGAGCAGTACTTC
once	TRBV9	TRBJ1-4	TRBD1	CASSQGQINEKLFF	TGTGCCAGCAGCCAGGGACAGATTAATGAAAAACTGTTTTTT
NA	TRBV4-1	TRBJ1-1	NA	CASSQENRGYTEAFF	TGCGCCAGCAGCCAAGAAAATAGAGGGTACACTGAAGCTTTCTTT
NA	TRBV4-2	TRBJ2-3	NA	CASSQERGASTDTQYF	TGTGCCAGCAGCCAAGAACGGGGGGCGTCCACAGATACGCAGTATTTT
NA	TRBV6-6	TRBJ1-1	NA	CASIWGLGGTEAFF	TGTGCCAGCATCTGGGGCCTGGGCGGGACTGAAGCTTTCTTT
NA	TRBV5-6	TRBJ1-6	NA	CASSLVRGNSPLHF	TGTGCCAGCAGCTTGGTTCGGGGAAACTCACCCCTCCACTTT
once	TRBV4-3	TRBJ2-7	NA	CASSQDQFGYYEQYF	TGCGCCAGCAGCCAAGATCAGTTCGGATACTACGAGCAGTACTTC
NA	TRBV19	TRBJ1-2	NA	CASSISGTPSGGYTF	TGTGCCAGTAGTATCTCCGGGACTCCTTCGGGCGGCTACACCTTC
NA	TRBV4-1	TRBJ2-7	TRBD1	CASSYYDRVEDEQYF	TGCGCCAGCAGCTACTACGACAGGGTTGAGGACGAGCAGTACTTC
NA	TRBV12-5	TRBJ2-3	TRBD2	CASGLGLAGGLSLLNPTDTQYF	TGTGCTAGTGGTCTGGGACTAGCGGGGGGCCTATCTCTCTTAAACCCCACAGATACGCAGTATTTT
NA	TRBV4-3	TRBJ1-4	TRBD1	CASSHGDRGPNEKLFF	TGCGCCAGCAGCCACGGAGACAGGGGCCCTAATGAAAAACTGTTTTTT
NA	TRBV5-6	TRBJ1-6	NA	CASSLGQGSGSPLHF	TGTGCCAGCAGCTTGGGCCAGGGTTCGGGTTCACCCCTCCACTTT
NA	TRBV5-1	TRBJ2-1	TRBD1	CASARTGDWDEQFF	TGCGCCAGTGCTCGGACAGGGGATTGGGATGAGCAGTTCTTC
once	TRBV7-2	TRBJ2-7	NA	CASSLGWGSSYEQYF	TGTGCCAGCAGCTTAGGGTGGGGTAGCTCCTACGAGCAGTACTTC
NA	TRBV10-3	TRBJ2-7	TRBD1	CAISRDRGEQYF	TGTGCCATCAGCCGGGACAGGGGGGAGCAGTACTTC
once	TRBV10-1	TRBJ2-3	NA	CASSEAGTDTQYF	TGCGCCAGCAGTGAGGCGGGAACAGATACGCAGTATTTT
NA	TRBV14	TRBJ1-4	NA	CASSRGVANEKLFF	TGTGCCAGCAGCCGTGGGGTGGCTAATGAAAAACTGTTTTTT
NA	TRBV5-4	TRBJ1-2	TRBD1	CASTRQGTYGYTF	TGTGCCAGCACCAGACAGGGGACCTATGGCTACACCTTC
NA	TRBV5-6	TRBJ2-5	NA	CASMEAQETQYF	TGTGCCAGCATGGAGGCCCAAGAGACCCAGTACTTC
NA	TRBV6-1	TRBJ1-2	TRBD1	CASSRDRGRSYGYTF	TGTGCCAGCAGCCGCGACAGGGGGCGAAGCTATGGCTACACCTTC
NA	TRBV5-5	TRBJ1-5	TRBD1	CASSRTGHNQPQHF	TGTGCCAGCAGCCGGACAGGGCACAATCAGCCCCAGCATTTT
NA	TRBV29-1	TRBJ2-2	NA	CSVAQDGAGELFF	TGCAGCGTTGCCCAAGATGGGGCCGGGGAGCTGTTTTTT
NA	TRBV30	TRBJ2-2	NA	CAWSVSGTGELFF	TGTGCCTGGAGTGTTTCGGGAACCGGGGAGCTGTTTTTT
NA	TRBV6-5	TRBJ2-5	NA	CASSSATKTQYF	TGTGCCAGCAGTTCGGCGACCAAGACCCAGTACTTC
NA	TRBV7-2	TRBJ1-5	NA	CASSSIDSNQPQHF	TGTGCCAGCAGCTCGATTGATAGCAATCAGCCCCAGCATTTT
NA	TRBV12-5	TRBJ1-5	TRBD1	CASGLGTGLQPQHF	TGTGCTAGTGGTTTGGGGACAGGCCTACAGCCCCAGCATTTT
NA	TRBV7-2	TRBJ1-6	NA	CASSLVRGLDSPLHF	TGTGCCAGCAGCTTAGTGCGGGGTTTGGACTCACCCCTCCACTTT
NA	TRBV4-2	TRBJ2-7	NA	CASSQDPSGVYEQYF	TGTGCCAGCAGCCAAGATCCATCGGGGGTATACGAGCAGTACTTC
NA	TRBV27	TRBJ1-1	NA	CASSLQFYQEAFF	TGTGCCAGCAGTTTACAGTTCTACCAGGAAGCTTTCTTT
NA	TRBV6-5	TRBJ2-5	NA	CASQGFGETQYF	TGTGCCAGCCAGGGGTTTGGGGAGACCCAGTACTTC
NA	TRBV7-6	TRBJ2-2	NA	CASSFHPGELFF	TGTGCCAGCAGCTTCCACCCGGGGGAGCTGTTTTTT
NA	TRBV29-1	TRBJ2-7	NA	CSVQGVRGEQYF	TGCAGCGTCCAGGGCGTAAGGGGTGAGCAGTACTTC
NA	TRBV2	TRBJ1-5	NA	CASTSRGGNQPQHF	TGTGCCAGCACCTCTCGGGGGGGCAATCAGCCCCAGCATTTT
once	TRBV6-5	TRBJ2-7	TRBD1	CASSYLTGVGEQYF	TGTGCCAGCAGTTACCTCACAGGGGTGGGCGAGCAGTACTTC
NA	TRBV2	TRBJ1-1	TRBD1	CASSVGQTNTEAFF	TGTGCCAGCAGCGTGGGACAGACGAACACTGAAGCTTTCTTT
once	TRBV4-2	TRBJ1-1	NA	CASSQRIDTEAFF	TGTGCCAGCAGCCAACGGATTGACACTGAAGCTTTCTTT
NA	TRBV2	TRBJ1-1	TRBD1	CATRLQGRDTEAFF	TGTGCCACCAGATTACAGGGGAGGGACACTGAAGCTTTCTTT
NA	TRBV10-1	TRBJ1-1	NA	CASSESRGVVNTEAFF	TGCGCCAGCAGTGAGTCAAGGGGGGTGGTGAACACTGAAGCTTTCTTT
NA	TRBV19	TRBJ1-1	NA	CASSMTALLTTEAFF	TGTGCCAGTAGTATGACAGCCCTTTTGACCACTGAAGCTTTCTTT